This T cell receptor (beta chain) was documented in a study of cytomegalovirus exposure and HLA in healthy donors (dated by TCRdb to the late 2010s). Turning to the overall study: According to a later analysis, one platform produced both the roughly 130 validation repertoires and the 700 or so repertoires of the first cohort. The study was designed to test whether signatures of past pathogen exposure could be identified by cataloging public T cell receptors. In addition to the first cohort of 650 to 750 subjects, a separate validation cohort of 120 different subjects was used. To predict cytomegalovirus infection status, the study combined high-throughput TCR immunosequencing, statistical association of individual TCRs with disease status, and machine learning. Overall study results and their limits: A later analysis found that TCRs clustered in the first cohort also tended to co-occur in the approximately 120 validation repertoires, with 90% to 95% of cluster scores above 0. A later analysis had no HLA typing for the validation cohort, so co-occurrence there was scored across all 120 repertoires. The authors suggested that the approach could potentially be generalized to other disease states and immunological phenotypes. The study listed 150 to 200 TCR beta chains as associated with cytomegalovirus. Three of the identified cytomegalovirus-associated TCR beta chains were confirmed in vitro to be specific for cytomegalovirus antigens. Most TCR sequences were seen in very few donors, while some public TCRs were found in many individuals. The classifier was reported to diagnose cytomegalovirus status with high specificity and sensitivity in both the original and validation cohorts.

Separate from the roughly 650-subject first cohort, the validation cohort of 120 subjects was the group to which the donors belonged. Clipping removes 5 bases from V and 3 bases from J, with 8 as the unmatched junction base count. CDR1 SGHTA and CDR2 FQGNSA are derived from the germline V gene. The cysteine opens and the phenylalanine closes a CDR3 of 15 amino acids. The sequence is cut down to CDR3 DNA, 45 bases in frame from base 1. Notes on this clone: Its antigen is unknown. Per-base qualities were not stored, and no clone one base away is much larger.

Library method: the immunoSEQ multiplex PCR assay. On the study's bioinformatics: A statistical classification framework was developed to diagnose cytomegalovirus status using the catalog of TCR beta chain sequences. TCRdb took this table from immuneACCESS and kept in-frame rearrangements with V and J called. Such tables lack part of the clones; where checked against another copy, unresolved V genes explain under half of the gap, and the rest is unexplained. The V and J calls and clone size come from that table; D and trimming were worked out from the DNA. This sample has roughly 300,000 clones in its table, and about nine tenths of those were observed once. The top ten constitute 0.65% to 0.85% of the sample.

The source of this sequence is a woman between 18 and 29 years old in good health and CMV-seronegative. Source material: PBMCs. Recombination joined TRBV7-2 with TRBJ2-3, with 7 bases in between that match TRBD1. The CDR3: CASSLTGDRTDTQYF. DNA sequence: TGTGCCAGCAGCCTTACAGGGGACCGGACAGATACGCAGTATTTT.